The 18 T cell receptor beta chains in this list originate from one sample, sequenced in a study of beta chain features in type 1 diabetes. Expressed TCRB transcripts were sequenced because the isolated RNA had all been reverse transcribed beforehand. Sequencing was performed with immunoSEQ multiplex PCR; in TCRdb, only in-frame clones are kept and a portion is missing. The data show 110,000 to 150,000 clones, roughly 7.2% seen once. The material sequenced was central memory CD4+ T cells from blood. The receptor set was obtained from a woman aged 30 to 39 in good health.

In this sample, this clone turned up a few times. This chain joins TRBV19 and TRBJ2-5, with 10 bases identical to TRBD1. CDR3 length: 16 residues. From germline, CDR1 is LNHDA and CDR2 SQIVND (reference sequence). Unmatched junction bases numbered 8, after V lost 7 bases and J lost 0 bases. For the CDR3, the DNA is TGTGCCAGTACCCGGACAGGGGGAAGAAACCAAGAGACCCAGTACTTC. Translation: CASTRTGGRNQETQYF. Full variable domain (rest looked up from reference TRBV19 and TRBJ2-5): DGGITQSPKYLFRKEGQNVTLSCEQNLNHDAMYWYRQDPGQGLRLIYYSQIVNDFQKGDIAEGYSVSREKKESFPLTVTSAQKNPTAFYLCASTRTGGRNQETQYFGPGTRLLVL.

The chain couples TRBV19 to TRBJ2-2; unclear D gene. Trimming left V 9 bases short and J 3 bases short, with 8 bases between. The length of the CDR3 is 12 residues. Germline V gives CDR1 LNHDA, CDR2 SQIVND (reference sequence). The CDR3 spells CASLPDTGELFF. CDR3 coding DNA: TGTGCCAGCCTCCCGGACACCGGGGAGCTGTTTTTT.

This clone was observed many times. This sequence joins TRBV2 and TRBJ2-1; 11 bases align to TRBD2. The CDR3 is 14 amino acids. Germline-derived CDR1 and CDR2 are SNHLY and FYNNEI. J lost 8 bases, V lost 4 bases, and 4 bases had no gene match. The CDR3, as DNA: TGTGCCAGCAGTGTAGATAGCGGGAGGGATGAGCAGTTCTTC. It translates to CASSVDSGRDEQFF.

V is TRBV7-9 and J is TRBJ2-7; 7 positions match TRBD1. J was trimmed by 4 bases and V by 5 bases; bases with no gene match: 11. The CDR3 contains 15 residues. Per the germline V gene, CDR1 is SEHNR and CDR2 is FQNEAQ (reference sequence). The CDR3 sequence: CASSPRAGGFYEQYF. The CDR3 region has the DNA TGTGCCAGCAGCCCCAGGGCAGGGGGTTTTTACGAGCAGTACTTC.

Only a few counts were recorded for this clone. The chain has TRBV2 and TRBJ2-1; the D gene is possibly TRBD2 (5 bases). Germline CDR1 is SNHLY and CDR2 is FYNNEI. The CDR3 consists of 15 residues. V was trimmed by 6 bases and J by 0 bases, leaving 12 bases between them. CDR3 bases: TGTGCCAGCAGCGCGAGGACTTACTCCTACAATGAGCAGTTCTTC. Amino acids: CASSARTYSYNEQFF.

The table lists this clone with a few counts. In DNA form, the CDR3 reads TGTGCCAGCAGCTTAGCGGGAGGGCTAAAAAACACCATATATTTT. It specifies CASSLAGGLKNTIYF. The chain combines TRBV7-9 with TRBJ1-3; D is unresolved. This CDR3 region has 15 residues. Looked up from germline, CDR1 is SEHNR and CDR2 is FQNEAQ (reference sequence). With 0 bases removed from V and 6 bases from J, the gap between germline ends came to 12 bases.

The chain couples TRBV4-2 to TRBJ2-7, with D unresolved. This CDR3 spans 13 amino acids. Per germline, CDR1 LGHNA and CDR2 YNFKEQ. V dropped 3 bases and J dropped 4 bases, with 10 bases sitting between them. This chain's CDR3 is CASSQAFSYEQYF. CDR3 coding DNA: TGTGCCAGCAGCCAGGCTTTTTCGTACGAGCAGTACTTC.

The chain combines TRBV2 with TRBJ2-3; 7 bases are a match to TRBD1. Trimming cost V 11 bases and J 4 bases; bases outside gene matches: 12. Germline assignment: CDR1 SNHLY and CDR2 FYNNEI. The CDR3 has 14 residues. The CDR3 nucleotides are TGTGCCGTCACTAGGGGGCTAGGGGCAGATACGCAGTATTTT. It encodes CAVTRGLGADTQYF.

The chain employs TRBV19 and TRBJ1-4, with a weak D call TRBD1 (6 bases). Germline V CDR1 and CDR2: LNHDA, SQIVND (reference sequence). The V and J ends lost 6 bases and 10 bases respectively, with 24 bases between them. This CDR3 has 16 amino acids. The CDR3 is CASSEGLTGLEAKLFF. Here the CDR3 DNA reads TGTGCCAGTAGCGAAGGCCTAACAGGGTTGGAGGCAAAACTGTTTTTT.

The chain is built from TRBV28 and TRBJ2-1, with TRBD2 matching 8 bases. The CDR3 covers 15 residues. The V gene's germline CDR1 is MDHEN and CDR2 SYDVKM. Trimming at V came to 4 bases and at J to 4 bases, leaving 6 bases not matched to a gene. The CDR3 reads CASSYRLAPYNEQFF. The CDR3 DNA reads TGTGCCAGCAGTTATAGACTAGCGCCGTACAATGAGCAGTTCTTC.

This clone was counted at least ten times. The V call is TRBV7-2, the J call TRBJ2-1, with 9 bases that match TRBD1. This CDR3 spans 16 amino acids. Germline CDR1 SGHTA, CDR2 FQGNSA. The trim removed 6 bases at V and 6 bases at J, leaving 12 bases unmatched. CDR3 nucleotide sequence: TGTGCCAGCAGAATTTCCTGGGACAGGGATTTCAATGAGCAGTTCTTC. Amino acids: CASRISWDRDFNEQFF. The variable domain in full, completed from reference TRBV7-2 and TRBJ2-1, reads GAGVSQSPSNKVTEKGKDVELRCDPISGHTALYWYRQSLGQGLEFLIYFQGNSAPDKSGLPSDRFSAERTGGSVSTLTIQRTQQEDSAVYLCASRISWDRDFNEQFFGPGTRLTVL.

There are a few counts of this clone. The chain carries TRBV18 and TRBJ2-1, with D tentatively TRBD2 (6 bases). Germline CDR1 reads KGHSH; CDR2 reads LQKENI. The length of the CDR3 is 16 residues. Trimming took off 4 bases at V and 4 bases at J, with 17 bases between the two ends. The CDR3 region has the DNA TGTGCCAGCTCACTTGGGTCACCCGGGACTTACAATGAGCAGTTCTTC. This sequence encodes CASSLGSPGTYNEQFF.

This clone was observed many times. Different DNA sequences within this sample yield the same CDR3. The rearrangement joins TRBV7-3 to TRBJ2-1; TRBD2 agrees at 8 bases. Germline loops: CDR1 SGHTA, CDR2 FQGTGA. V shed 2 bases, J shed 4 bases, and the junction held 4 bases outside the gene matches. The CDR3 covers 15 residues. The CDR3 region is CASSLDSGEYNEQFF. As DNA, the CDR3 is TGTGCCAGCAGCTTAGATAGCGGGGAATACAATGAGCAGTTCTTC.

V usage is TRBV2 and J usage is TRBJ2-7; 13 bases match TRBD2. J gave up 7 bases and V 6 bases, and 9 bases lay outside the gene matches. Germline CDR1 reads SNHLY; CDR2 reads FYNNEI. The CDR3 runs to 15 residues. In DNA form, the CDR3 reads TGTGCCAGCAGGACTCCTGCGGGACTAGCGGGGGAGCAGTACTTC. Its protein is CASRTPAGLAGEQYF. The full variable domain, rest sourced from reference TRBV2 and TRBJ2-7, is EPEVTQTPSHQVTQMGQEVILRCVPISNHLYFYWYRQILGQKVEFLVSFYNNEISEKSEIFDDQFSVERPDGSNFTLKIRSTKLEDSAMYFCASRTPAGLAGEQYFGPGTRLTVT.

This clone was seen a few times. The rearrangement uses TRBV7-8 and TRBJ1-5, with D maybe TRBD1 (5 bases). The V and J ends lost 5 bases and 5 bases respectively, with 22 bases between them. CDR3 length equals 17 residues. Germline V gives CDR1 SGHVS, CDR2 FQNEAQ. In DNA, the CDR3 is TGTGCCAGCAGCCATACCGCGGGACGACGAAGCGATCAGCCCCAGCATTTT. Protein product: CASSHTAGRRSDQPQHF.

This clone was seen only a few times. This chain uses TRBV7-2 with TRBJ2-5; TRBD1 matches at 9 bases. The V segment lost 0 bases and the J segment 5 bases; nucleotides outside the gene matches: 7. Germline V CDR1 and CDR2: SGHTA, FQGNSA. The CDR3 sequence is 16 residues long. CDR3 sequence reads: CASSLALQGADETQYF. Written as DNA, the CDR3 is TGTGCCAGCAGCTTAGCCTTACAGGGGGCGGACGAGACCCAGTACTTC. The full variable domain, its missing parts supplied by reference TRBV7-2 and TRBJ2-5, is GAGVSQSPSNKVTEKGKDVELRCDPISGHTALYWYRQSLGQGLEFLIYFQGNSAPDKSGLPSDRFSAERTGGSVSTLTIQRTQQEDSAVYLCASSLALQGADETQYFGPGTRLLVL.

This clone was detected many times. This chain's CDR3 is CASTNDRVADTQYF. The CDR3 DNA sequence: TGTGCCAGCACTAACGATCGGGTTGCAGATACGCAGTATTTT. This chain links TRBV6-6 with TRBJ2-3; D is unclear. V was shortened by 7 bases and J by 4 bases, with 15 bases between the two germline ends. The CDR3 runs 14 residues. In germline, CDR1 is MNHNY, CDR2 SVGAGI (reference sequence).

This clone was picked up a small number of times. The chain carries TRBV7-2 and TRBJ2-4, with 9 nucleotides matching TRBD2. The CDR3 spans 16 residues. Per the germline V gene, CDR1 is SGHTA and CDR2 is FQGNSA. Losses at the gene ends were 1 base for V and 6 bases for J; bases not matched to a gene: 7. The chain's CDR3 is CASSLGGGRAINIQYF. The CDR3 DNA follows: TGTGCCAGCAGCTTAGGGGGCGGGAGGGCAATAAACATTCAGTACTTC.